Listed below are T cell receptor beta chains from one sample, sequenced in a study of regulatory T cells in long-lasting Graves disease. TCRdb fed the multiplex PCR reads into MiXCR, producing one record per CDR3 protein. The data show more than 400,000 distinct CDR3 sequences, 16% seen once. This same sample was also part of a study on T cells in Graves' hyperthyroidism and ophthalmopathy.

Sequencing used peripheral blood mononuclear cells (PBMCs), obtained at new diagnosis, from a patient treated with antithyroid drugs. These receptors were collected from a woman aged 25-40 years with Graves disease. The CDR3 runs from the conserved cysteine through the conserved F or W. Each record gives: V gene, clone size, J gene, D gene, CDR3 protein, CDR3 DNA. The D gene is left open where the match is weak. The listing skips clone size in some rows; elsewhere it reads once, few, many or a size class.

TRBV6-1	many	TRBJ2-7	TRBD2	CASSVTSGGPYEQYF	TGTGCCAGCAGTGTGACTAGCGGGGGACCCTACGAGCAGTACTTC
TRBV5-1	many	TRBJ2-1	TRBD1	CASSSGQGANEQFF	TGTGCCAGCAGCTCGGGACAGGGTGCCAATGAGCAGTTCTTC
TRBV20-1	many	TRBJ1-4	NA	CSASQRSSNEKLFF	TGCAGTGCTAGCCAAAGGAGTAGTAATGAAAAACTGTTTTTT
TRBV7-9	few	TRBJ2-5	TRBD2	CASSLLAGASETQYF	TGTGCCAGCAGCTTGCTAGCGGGAGCTTCGGAGACCCAGTACTTC
TRBV7-3	NA	TRBJ2-5	TRBD2	CASSLGTIRRETQYF	TGTGCCAGCAGCCTAGGGACTATTCGACGAGAGACCCAGTACTTC
TRBV11-2	NA	TRBJ2-7	TRBD1	CASSLDRDREQYF	TGTGCCAGCAGCTTGGACAGGGATCGGGAGCAGTACTTC
TRBV18	many	TRBJ2-3	NA	CASSPPGAFTDTQYF	TGTGCCAGCTCACCCCCGGGGGCATTCACAGATACGCAGTATTTT
TRBV29-1	many	TRBJ2-7	NA	CSVYEPLSYEQYF	TGCAGCGTCTACGAACCCCTCTCCTACGAGCAGTACTTC
TRBV19	NA	TRBJ2-5	NA	CASSGRGRLETQYF	TGTGCCAGTAGTGGCCGGGGGCGACTGGAGACCCAGTACTTC
TRBV13	few	TRBJ2-5	TRBD2	CASSAPLADQETQYF	TGTGCCAGCAGCGCACCCCTAGCGGATCAAGAGACCCAGTACTTC
TRBV9	NA	TRBJ2-7	NA	CASSVEQGFSYEQYF	TGTGCCAGCAGCGTAGAACAGGGTTTCTCCTACGAGCAGTACTTC
TRBV5-1	many	TRBJ2-7	NA	CASSLVEGRKEQYF	TGCGCCAGCAGCTTGGTAGAGGGACGGAAGGAGCAGTACTTC
TRBV2	few	TRBJ1-1	TRBD1	CASRQGVDTEAFF	TGTGCCAGCCGACAGGGGGTGGACACTGAAGCTTTCTTT
TRBV10-3	many	TRBJ2-1	TRBD1	CAISDGRDRYNEQFF	TGTGCCATCAGTGATGGCCGGGACAGGTACAATGAGCAGTTCTTC
TRBV7-8	few	TRBJ2-3	NA	CASSFQVADTQYF	TGTGCCAGCAGCTTTCAAGTTGCAGATACGCAGTATTTT
TRBV28	many	TRBJ2-1	TRBD2	CASSFWLAGGNEQFF	TGTGCCAGCAGTTTCTGGCTAGCGGGAGGCAATGAGCAGTTCTTC
TRBV7-9	many	TRBJ2-1	TRBD1	CASSFLPQGADEQFF	TGTGCCAGCAGCTTCCTCCCACAGGGGGCGGATGAGCAGTTCTTC
TRBV11-2	many	TRBJ1-1	NA	CASSLSTVNTEAFF	TGTGCCAGCAGCCTGTCTACAGTGAACACTGAAGCTTTCTTT
TRBV13	many	TRBJ2-7	NA	CASSLGPSGESYEQYF	TGTGCCAGCAGCTTAGGGCCGAGCGGAGAGTCCTACGAGCAGTACTTC
TRBV5-1	few	TRBJ2-5	NA	CASSFQGVETQYF	TGCGCCAGCAGCTTTCAGGGAGTAGAGACCCAGTACTTC
TRBV20-1	NA	TRBJ2-1	NA	CSATEGGSSYNEQFF	TGCAGTGCTACCGAGGGCGGAAGCTCCTACAATGAGCAGTTCTTC
TRBV12-3/TRBV12-4	many	TRBJ2-7	TRBD2	CASSFYSGTAYEQYF	TGTGCCAGCAGTTTCTATAGCGGGACCGCCTACGAGCAGTACTTC
TRBV28	many	TRBJ1-4	NA	CASRTFRKRDEKLFF	TGTGCCAGCAGAACCTTCAGGAAACGGGATGAAAAACTGTTTTTT
TRBV7-2	NA	TRBJ1-5	NA	CASSLDRQPQHF	TGTGCCAGCAGCTTGGATCGGCAGCCCCAGCATTTT
TRBV13	many	TRBJ2-1	TRBD2	CASSPTGLLSSYNEQFF	TGTGCCAGCAGCCCGACGGGACTACTTAGCTCCTACAATGAGCAGTTCTTC
TRBV11-2	many	TRBJ2-7	TRBD1	CASSLVDRGGHF	TGTGCCAGCAGCTTGGTCGACAGGGGAGGTCACTTC
TRBV20-1	NA	TRBJ1-3	NA	CSARDPNSGNTIYF	TGCAGTGCTAGAGATCCCAACTCTGGAAACACCATATATTTT
TRBV27	many	TRBJ2-5	TRBD2	CASPQSLAGETQYF	TGTGCCAGCCCGCAATCACTAGCGGGAGAGACCCAGTACTTC
TRBV20-1	NA	TRBJ1-1	NA	CSARGGLRGYFMNTEAFF	TGCAGTGCTAGAGGGGGCCTGCGGGGATACTTCATGAACACTGAAGCTTTCTTT
TRBV11-3	NA	TRBJ2-2	TRBD2	CASSLTSGSNTGELFF	TGTGCCAGCAGCCTGACTAGCGGGTCGAACACCGGGGAGCTGTTTTTT
TRBV20-1	NA	TRBJ2-2	TRBD2	CSASSSGSVPGELFF	TGCAGTGCTAGTTCTAGCGGGAGCGTTCCCGGGGAGCTGTTTTTT
TRBV7-9	many	TRBJ2-4	NA	CASSSSSRRVGAKNIQYF	TGTGCCAGCAGCTCCTCAAGTCGGAGGGTCGGCGCCAAAAACATTCAGTACTTC
TRBV12-3/TRBV12-4	NA	TRBJ2-2	NA	CASSSGQLNTGELFF	TGTGCCAGTTCCTCGGGACAACTGAACACCGGGGAGCTGTTTTTT
TRBV11-2	many	TRBJ2-7	NA	CASSRNRDEQYF	TGTGCCAGCAGCCGGAACAGGGACGAGCAGTACTTC
TRBV29-1	few	TRBJ1-1	NA	CSVAPHGTVRDTEAFF	TGCAGCGTTGCCCCGCATGGGACGGTTCGGGACACTGAAGCTTTCTTT
TRBV7-2	many	TRBJ1-1	TRBD1	CASSRDRGRENEAFF	TGTGCCAGCAGCAGGGACAGGGGGCGTGAAAATGAAGCTTTCTTT
TRBV5-1	NA	TRBJ1-6	NA	CASSFADRNSPLHF	TGCGCCAGCAGCTTCGCGGATCGCAATTCACCCCTCCACTTT
TRBV28	many	TRBJ1-2	NA	CASRSPPRQSNYGYTF	TGTGCCAGCAGATCTCCCCCTCGCCAGTCTAACTATGGCTACACCTTC
TRBV7-6	many	TRBJ2-5	NA	CASSLASGDIQETQYF	TGTGCCAGCAGCTTAGCGAGCGGGGACATCCAAGAGACCCAGTACTTC
TRBV19	NA	TRBJ2-7	TRBD1	CASSTDRAREQYF	TGTGCCAGTAGTACGGACAGGGCTCGCGAGCAGTACTTC
TRBV29-1	many	TRBJ2-1	TRBD2	CSVRGRAVSNEQFF	TGCAGCGTCCGCGGGAGGGCCGTCAGCAATGAGCAGTTCTTC
TRBV7-9	many	TRBJ1-2	TRBD1	CASSLGGQGANGYTF	TGTGCCAGCAGCTTAGGAGGACAGGGGGCTAATGGCTACACCTTC
TRBV2	many	TRBJ2-7	NA	CASSNGRTYEQYF	TGTGCCAGCAGTAACGGCAGGACCTACGAGCAGTACTTC
TRBV7-9	many	TRBJ2-7	NA	CASSSLPPEQYF	TGTGCCAGCAGCTCTCTACCACCCGAGCAGTACTTC
TRBV12-3/TRBV12-4	few	TRBJ2-3	TRBD1	CASQEALGQGGTDTQYF	TGTGCCAGCCAGGAAGCGCTCGGACAGGGGGGCACAGATACGCAGTATTTT
TRBV29-1	NA	TRBJ2-1	NA	CSADGALGEQFF	TGCAGCGCAGACGGGGCTCTCGGGGAGCAGTTCTTC
TRBV2	many	TRBJ1-5	NA	CASRQGGGNQPQHF	TGTGCCAGCAGACAGGGTGGCGGCAATCAGCCCCAGCATTTT